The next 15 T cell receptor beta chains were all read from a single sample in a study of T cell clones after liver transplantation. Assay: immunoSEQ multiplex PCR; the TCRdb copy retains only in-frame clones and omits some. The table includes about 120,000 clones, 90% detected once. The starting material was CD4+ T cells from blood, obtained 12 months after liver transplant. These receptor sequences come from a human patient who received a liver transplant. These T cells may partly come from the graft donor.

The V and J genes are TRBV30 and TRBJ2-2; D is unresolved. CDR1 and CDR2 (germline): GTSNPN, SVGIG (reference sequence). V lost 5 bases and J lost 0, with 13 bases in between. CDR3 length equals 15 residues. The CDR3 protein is CAWAFHRSNTGELFF. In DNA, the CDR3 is TGTGCCTGGGCCTTCCACCGATCGAACACCGGGGAGCTGTTTTTT.

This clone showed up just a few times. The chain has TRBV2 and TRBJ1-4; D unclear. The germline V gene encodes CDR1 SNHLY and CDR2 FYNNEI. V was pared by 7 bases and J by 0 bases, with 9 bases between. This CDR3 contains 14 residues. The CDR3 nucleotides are TGTGCCAGCAATACGGTCGCAACTAATGAAAAACTGTTTTTT. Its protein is CASNTVATNEKLFF.

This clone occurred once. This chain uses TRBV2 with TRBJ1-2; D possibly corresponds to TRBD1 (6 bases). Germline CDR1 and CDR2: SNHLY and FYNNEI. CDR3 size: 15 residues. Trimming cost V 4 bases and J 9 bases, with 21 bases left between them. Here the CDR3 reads CASSGTGNGAVSYTF. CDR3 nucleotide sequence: TGTGCCAGCAGTGGAACAGGGAATGGGGCCGTAAGCTACACCTTC. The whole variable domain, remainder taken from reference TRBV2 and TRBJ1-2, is EPEVTQTPSHQVTQMGQEVILRCVPISNHLYFYWYRQILGQKVEFLVSFYNNEISEKSEIFDDQFSVERPDGSNFTLKIRSTKLEDSAMYFCASSGTGNGAVSYTFGSGTRLTVV.

The CDR3 loop reads CSASRDLGVEQFF. CDR3 nucleotide sequence: TGCAGCGCCTCCCGGGACCTGGGGGTTGAGCAGTTCTTC. The chain joins TRBV29-1 to TRBJ2-1; D tentatively fits TRBD1 or TRBD2 (5 bases each). Germline CDR1 SQVTM, CDR2 ANQGSEA. CDR3 length: 13 residues. V lost 7 bases and J 9 bases, leaving 19 bases between the germline ends.

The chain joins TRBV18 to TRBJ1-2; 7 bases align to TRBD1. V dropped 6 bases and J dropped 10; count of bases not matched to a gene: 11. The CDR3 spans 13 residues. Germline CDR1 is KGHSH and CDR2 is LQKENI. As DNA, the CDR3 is TGTGCCAGCTCCTCCGACAGGGATAGGCCCTACACCTTC. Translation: CASSSDRDRPYTF.

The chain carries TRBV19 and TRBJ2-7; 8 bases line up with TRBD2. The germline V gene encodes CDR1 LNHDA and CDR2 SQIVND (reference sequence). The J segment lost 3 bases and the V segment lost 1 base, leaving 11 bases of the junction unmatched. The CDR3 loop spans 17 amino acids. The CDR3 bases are TGTGCCAGTAGTATAGCGGGGGGGACAATGGGACGCTACGAGCAGTACTTC. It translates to CASSIAGGTMGRYEQYF.

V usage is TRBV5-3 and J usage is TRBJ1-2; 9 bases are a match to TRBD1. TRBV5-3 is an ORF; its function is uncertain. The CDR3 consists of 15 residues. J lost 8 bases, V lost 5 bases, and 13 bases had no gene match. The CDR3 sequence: CARRPRTGELEGYTF. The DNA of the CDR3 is TGTGCCAGAAGACCCAGGACAGGGGAGTTAGAGGGCTACACCTTC.

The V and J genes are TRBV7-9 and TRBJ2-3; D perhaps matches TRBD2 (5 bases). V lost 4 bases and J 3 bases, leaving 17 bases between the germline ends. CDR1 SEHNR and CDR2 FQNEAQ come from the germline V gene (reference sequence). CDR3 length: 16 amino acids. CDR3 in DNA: TGTGCCAGCAGCTCCGGCCCCGGAGGTGGTACAGATACGCAGTATTTT. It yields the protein CASSSGPGGGTDTQYF. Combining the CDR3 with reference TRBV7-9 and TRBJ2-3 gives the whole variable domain DTGVSQNPRHKITKRGQNVTFRCDPISEHNRLYWYRQTLGQGPEFLTYFQNEAQLEKSRLLSDRFSAERPKGSFSTLEIQRTEQGDSAMYLCASSSGPGGGTDTQYFGPGTRLTVL.

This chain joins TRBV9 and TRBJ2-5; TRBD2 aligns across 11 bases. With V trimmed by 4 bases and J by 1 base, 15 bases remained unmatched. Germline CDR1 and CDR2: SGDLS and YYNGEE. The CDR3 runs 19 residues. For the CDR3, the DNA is TGTGCCAGCAGCTCACGAGGGCTAGCGGGAGGAGGGGTCCAAGAGACCCAGTACTTC. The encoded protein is CASSSRGLAGGGVQETQYF. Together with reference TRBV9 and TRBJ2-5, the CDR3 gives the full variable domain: DSGVTQTPKHLITATGQRVTLRCSPRSGDLSVYWYQQSLDQGLQFLIQYYNGEERAKGNILERFSAQQFPDLHSELNLSSLELGDSALYFCASSSRGLAGGGVQETQYFGPGTRLLVL.

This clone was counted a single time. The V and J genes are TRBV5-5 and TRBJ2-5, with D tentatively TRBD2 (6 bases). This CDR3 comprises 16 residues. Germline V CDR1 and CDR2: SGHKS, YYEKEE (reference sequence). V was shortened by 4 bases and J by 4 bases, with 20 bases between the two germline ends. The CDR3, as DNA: TGTGCCAGCAGCCCCCACCCACCGGGAGCTGGAGAGACCCAGTACTTC. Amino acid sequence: CASSPHPPGAGETQYF.

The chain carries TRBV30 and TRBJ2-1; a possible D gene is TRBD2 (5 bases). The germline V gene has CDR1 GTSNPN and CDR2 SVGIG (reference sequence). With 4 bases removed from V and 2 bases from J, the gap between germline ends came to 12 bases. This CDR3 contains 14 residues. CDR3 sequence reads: CAWIRPGAYNEQFF. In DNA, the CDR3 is TGTGCCTGGATACGCCCCGGGGCCTACAATGAGCAGTTCTTC.

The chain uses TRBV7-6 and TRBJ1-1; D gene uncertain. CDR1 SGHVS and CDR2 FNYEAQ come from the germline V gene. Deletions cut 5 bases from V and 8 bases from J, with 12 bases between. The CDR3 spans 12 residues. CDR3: CASSPRLEEAFF. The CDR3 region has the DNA TGTGCCAGCAGCCCCCGACTCGAAGAAGCTTTCTTT. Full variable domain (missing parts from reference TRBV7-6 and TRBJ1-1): GAGVSQSPRYKVTKRGQDVALRCDPISGHVSLYWYRQALGQGPEFLTYFNYEAQQDKSGLPNDRFSAERPEGSISTLTIQRTEQRDSAMYRCASSPRLEEAFFGQGTRLTVV.

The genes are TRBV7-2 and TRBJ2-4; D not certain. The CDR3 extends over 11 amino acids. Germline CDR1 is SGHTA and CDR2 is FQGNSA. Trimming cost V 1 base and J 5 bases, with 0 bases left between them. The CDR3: CASSLENIQYF. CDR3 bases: TGTGCCAGCAGCTTAGAAAACATTCAGTACTTC.

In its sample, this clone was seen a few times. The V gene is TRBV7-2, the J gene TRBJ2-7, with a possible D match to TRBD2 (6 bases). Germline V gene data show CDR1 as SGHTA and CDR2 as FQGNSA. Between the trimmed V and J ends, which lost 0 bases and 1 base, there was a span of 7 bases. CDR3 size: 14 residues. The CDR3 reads CASSLASGSYEQYF. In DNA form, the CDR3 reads TGTGCCAGCAGCTTAGCGAGCGGGTCCTACGAGCAGTACTTC.

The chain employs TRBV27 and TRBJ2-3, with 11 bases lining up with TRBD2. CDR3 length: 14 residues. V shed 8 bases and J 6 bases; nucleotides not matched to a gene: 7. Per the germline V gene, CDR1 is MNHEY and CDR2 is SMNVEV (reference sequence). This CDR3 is CASGRLAGPDTQYF. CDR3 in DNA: TGTGCCAGCGGTCGACTAGCGGGACCGGATACGCAGTATTTT.